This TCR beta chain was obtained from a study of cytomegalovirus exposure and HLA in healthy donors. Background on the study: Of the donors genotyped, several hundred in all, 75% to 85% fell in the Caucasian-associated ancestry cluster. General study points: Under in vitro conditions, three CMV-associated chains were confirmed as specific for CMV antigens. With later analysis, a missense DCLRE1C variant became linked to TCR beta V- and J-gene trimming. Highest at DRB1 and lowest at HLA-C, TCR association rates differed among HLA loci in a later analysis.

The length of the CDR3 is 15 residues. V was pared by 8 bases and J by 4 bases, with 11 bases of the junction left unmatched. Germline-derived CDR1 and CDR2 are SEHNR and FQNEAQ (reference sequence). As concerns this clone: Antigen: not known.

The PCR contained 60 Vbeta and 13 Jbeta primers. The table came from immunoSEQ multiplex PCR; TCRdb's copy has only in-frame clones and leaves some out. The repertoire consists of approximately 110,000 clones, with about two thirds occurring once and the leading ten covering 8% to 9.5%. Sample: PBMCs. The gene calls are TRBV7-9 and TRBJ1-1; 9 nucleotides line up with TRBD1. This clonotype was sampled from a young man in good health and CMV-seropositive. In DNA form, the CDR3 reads TGTGCCAGCGGATCTCACAGGGGGCTGGGCACTGAAGCTTTCTTT. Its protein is CASGSHRGLGTEAFF.